Shown below are 12 T cell receptor beta chains from a single sample sequenced in a study of T-cell memory formation after mild COVID-19. MiXCR was run by TCRdb on the 5' RACE reads, yielding one entry per CDR3 protein. The sample shows about 450,000 distinct CDR3 sequences, 23% of them seen only once. The sequencing input was PBMCs or a T cell subset sorted from them (not recorded which). The source is an adult woman who had mild COVID-19 (a few samples of this study predate the infection). Cell type and time point are not known.

This sequence joins TRBV9 and TRBJ2-1, with 8 positions matching TRBD1. This CDR3 is built from 15 residues. CDR1 and CDR2 from the germline V gene are SGDLS and YYNGEE. V lost 4 bases, J lost 7 bases, and 10 bases stayed unmatched. The CDR3 region is CASSLGQDFLNEQFF. The CDR3 DNA reads as TGTGCCAGCAGCCTGGGACAGGATTTCCTTAATGAGCAGTTCTTC.

The genes are TRBV5-5 and TRBJ2-7, with D perhaps TRBD1 (5 bases). CDR1 is SGHKS, CDR2 YYEKEE, per germline (reference sequence). V was trimmed by 1 base and J by 4 bases, leaving 12 bases between them. This CDR3 contains 14 residues. CDR3 region: CASSLWDDSYEQYF. The CDR3 DNA is TGTGCCAGCAGCTTGTGGGATGACAGTTACGAGCAGTACTTC. The variable domain in full, with the rest retrieved from reference TRBV5-5 and TRBJ2-7, is DAGVTQSPTHLIKTRGQQVTLRCSPISGHKSVSWYQQVLGQGPQFIFQYYEKEERGRGNFPDRFSARQFPNYSSELNVNALLLGDSALYLCASSLWDDSYEQYFGPGTRLTVT.

The chain employs TRBV29-1 and TRBJ2-5, with a weak D call TRBD1 (6 bases). V was shortened by 5 bases and J by 1 base, with 11 bases between the two germline ends. The CDR3 covers 13 residues. Germline V gene sequence: CDR1 SQVTM, CDR2 ANQGSEA. The CDR3 reads CSVLDRPQETQYF. CDR3 DNA: TGCAGCGTTTTAGACAGGCCCCAAGAGACCCAGTACTTC.

In its sample, this clonotype was seen a few times. This chain uses TRBV12-3 or TRBV12-4 with TRBJ2-3, with TRBD2 as a possible D gene (6 bases). V lost 4 bases, J lost 3 bases, and 14 bases lay in between. The CDR3 totals 15 residues. CDR3 in amino acids: CASSYQPRGTDTQYF. The CDR3 region has the DNA TGTGCCAGCAGTTACCAACCTCGGGGGACAGATACGCAGTATTTT.

This rearrangement joins TRBV7-9 to TRBJ2-1; 7 bases agree with TRBD2. Germline loops: CDR1 SEHNR, CDR2 FQNEAQ (reference sequence). The CDR3 is made up of 18 amino acids. Germline trimming cut 4 bases from V and 1 base from J; bases unmatched to any gene: 13. The CDR3 region is CASSSSAAGVSSYNEQFF. CDR3 coding DNA: TGTGCCAGCAGCTCCTCAGCTGCGGGGGTTTCATCCTACAATGAGCAGTTCTTC.

This clonotype was found a few times. This chain joins TRBV12-3 or TRBV12-4 and TRBJ1-2; D call uncertain. V lost 8 bases and J lost 6, with 16 bases in between. The CDR3 extends over 13 amino acids. The CDR3: CASGQRVRDGYTF. For the CDR3, the DNA is TGTGCCAGCGGGCAAAGGGTGAGAGATGGCTACACCTTC.

The chain couples TRBV5-1 to TRBJ2-7; D is unresolved. The V gene lost 4 bases and the J gene lost 3 bases, with 14 bases spanning the gap. The CDR3 totals 14 residues. Germline CDR1 and CDR2: SGHRS and YFSETQ. CDR3 DNA sequence: TGCGCCAGCAGCGGCGCCGGGCAGGACTACGAGCAGTACTTC. This sequence encodes CASSGAGQDYEQYF.

The genes are TRBV27 and TRBJ1-1, with TRBD1 as a possible D gene (6 bases). The V gene lost 10 bases and the J gene lost 3 bases, with 18 bases spanning the gap. The CDR3 contains 14 residues. Germline CDR1 MNHEY, CDR2 SMNVEV (reference sequence). The CDR3 loop is CATKGGVIDTEAFF. The CDR3 DNA is TGTGCCACCAAAGGGGGAGTTATTGACACTGAAGCTTTCTTT.

This clonotype was picked up a small number of times. This sequence joins TRBV20-1 and TRBJ2-7; TRBD2 aligns across 8 bases. There are 14 residues in the CDR3. After removal of 5 bases from V and 0 bases from J, the junction contained 6 bases not matched to a gene. The germline gives CDR1 DFQATT, CDR2 SNEGSKA (reference sequence). The CDR3 nucleotides are TGCAGTGCTGGAATAGCGGGAACCTCCTACGAGCAGTACTTC. Translation gives CSAGIAGTSYEQYF.

The chain links TRBV20-1 to TRBJ2-2; 13 bases align to TRBD2. Germline lookup yields CDR1 DFQATT and CDR2 SNEGSKA (reference sequence). This CDR3 is built from 16 residues. V dropped 4 bases and J dropped 3; count of bases not matched to a gene: 5. The CDR3 DNA reads TGCAGTGCTAAACCTGGACTAGCGGGAGACACCGGGGAGCTGTTTTTT. The encoded protein is CSAKPGLAGDTGELFF.

This clonotype has a count of ten or more. The chain joins TRBV5-1 to TRBJ1-4, with D possibly matching TRBD1 (6 bases). The germline V and J ends were trimmed by 0 bases and 4 bases, with 19 bases remaining between them. CDR3 length: 18 residues. Germline V gives CDR1 SGHRS, CDR2 YFSETQ. The CDR3 reads CASSLGRQGRGVNEKLFF. CDR3 coding DNA: TGCGCCAGCAGCTTGGGGCGCCAGGGGAGAGGCGTTAATGAAAAACTGTTTTTT. Using reference TRBV5-1 and TRBJ1-4 for the parts outside the CDR3, the full variable domain is KAGVTQTPRYLIKTRGQQVTLSCSPISGHRSVSWYQQTPGQGLQFLFEYFSETQRNKGNFPGRFSGRQFSNSRSEMNVSTLELGDSALYLCASSLGRQGRGVNEKLFFGSGTQLSVL.

This chain joins TRBV6-2 or TRBV6-3 and TRBJ2-1; 9 nucleotides match TRBD2. This CDR3 has 17 amino acids. The J segment lost 2 bases and the V segment lost 6 bases, leaving 11 bases of the junction unmatched. Germline lookup yields CDR1 MNHEY and CDR2 SVGEGT. In nucleotides, the CDR3 is TGTGCCAGCAGCATCTTACGTAGCGGGGGTCCCTACAATGAGCAGTTCTTC. Its protein is CASSILRSGGPYNEQFF.